This T cell receptor (beta chain) was captured in a study of graft-versus-host responses after intestinal transplantation. Study-wide background: Recipients across the board were started on anti-thymocyte globulin induction, then kept on tacrolimus and steroids for around three years.

Sequencing was performed with immunoSEQ multiplex PCR; in TCRdb, only in-frame clones are kept and a portion is missing. The sample lists 90,000 to 95,000 clones, roughly 90% occurring once. Germline assignment: CDR1 SGHAT and CDR2 FQNNGV. The CDR3 spans 16 residues. V was clipped by 4 bases and J by 2 bases; unmatched bases: 7. Study-level results: GvH clones appeared in recipient marrow, some first in ileum or blood. Circulating GvH clone levels at their peak were associated with HvG declines (early post-transplant).

About this clone itself: Its antigen remains unknown.

The source is a human donor who received an intestinal transplant. This rearrangement joins TRBV11-2 to TRBJ2-1; 8 bases agree with TRBD1. The sequences come from unstimulated CD8+ T cells sorted from spleen or lymph node cells, collected before intestinal transplant. CDR3 region: CASSWGQANPYNEQFF. The CDR3 coding sequence is TGTGCCAGCAGCTGGGGACAGGCAAATCCCTACAATGAGCAGTTCTTC.